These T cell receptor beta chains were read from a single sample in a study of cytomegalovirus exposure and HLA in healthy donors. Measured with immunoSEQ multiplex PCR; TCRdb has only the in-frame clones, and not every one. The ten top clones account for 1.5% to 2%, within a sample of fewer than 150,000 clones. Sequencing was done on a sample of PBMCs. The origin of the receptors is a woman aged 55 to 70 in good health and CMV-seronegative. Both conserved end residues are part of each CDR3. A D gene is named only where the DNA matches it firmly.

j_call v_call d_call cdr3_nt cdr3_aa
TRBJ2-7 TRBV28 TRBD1 TGTGCCAGCAGTCAGACAGGGGACTCCTACGAGCAGTACTTC CASSQTGDSYEQYF
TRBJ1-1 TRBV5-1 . TGCGCCAGCAGCCAACGGACAGCTCTTAACACTGAAGCTTTCTTT CASSQRTALNTEAFF
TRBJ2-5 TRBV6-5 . TGTGCCAGCAGCCCGGGACTGGATCTAGAGACCCAGTACTTC CASSPGLDLETQYF
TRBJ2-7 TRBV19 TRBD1 TGTGCCAGTAGTATTGGGGGGGGGACAGGGGCCTACGAGCAGTACTTC CASSIGGGTGAYEQYF
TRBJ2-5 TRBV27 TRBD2 TGTGCCAGCAGCCCAGCTAGCGGGGAGGCAAGACCCCAAAAAGAGACCCAGTACTTC CASSPASGEARPQKETQYF
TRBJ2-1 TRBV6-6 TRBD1 TGTGCCAGCAGGAGAGCCCGGGACAGCTTCTACAATGAGCAGTTCTTC CASRRARDSFYNEQFF
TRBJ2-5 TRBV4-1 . TGCGCCAGCAGCCAAGATAGGCAGTTCCTGGGAGGAGAGACCCAGTACTTC CASSQDRQFLGGETQYF
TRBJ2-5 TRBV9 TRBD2 TGTGCCAGCAGCGTTTCGACTAGCGGGGGGTACCAAGAGACCCAGTACTTC CASSVSTSGGYQETQYF
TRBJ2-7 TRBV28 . TGTGCCAGCAGTCTAACGGGCCGAGGGTACGAGCAGTACTTC CASSLTGRGYEQYF
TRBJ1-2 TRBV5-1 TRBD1 TGCGCCAGCAGCGCAGACAGGGGGCAAATGGGCGGCTACACCTTC CASSADRGQMGGYTF
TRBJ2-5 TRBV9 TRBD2 TGTGCCAGCAGCGTGACTAGCGGGCAAGAGACCCAGTACTTC CASSVTSGQETQYF
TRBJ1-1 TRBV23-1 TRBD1 TGCGCCAGCAGCCCCGTTCGAGCGCGAGACAGGGCTTTCGAAACTGAAGCTTTCTTT CASSPVRARDRAFETEAFF
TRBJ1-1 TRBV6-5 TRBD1 TGTGCCAGCAGCTTCAGGACAGGGAACACTGAAGCTTTCTTT CASSFRTGNTEAFF
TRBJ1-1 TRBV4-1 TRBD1 TGCGCCAGCAGCAGACAGGGGAACACTGAAGCTTTCTTT CASSRQGNTEAFF
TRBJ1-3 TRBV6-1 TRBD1 TGTGCCAGCAGTGCAATGACAGGGACCGGAAACACCATATATTTT CASSAMTGTGNTIYF
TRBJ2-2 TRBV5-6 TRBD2 TGTGCCAGCAGCTTGGGACTAGCGGGGGGGGCGAACACCGGGGAGCTGTTTTTT CASSLGLAGGANTGELFF
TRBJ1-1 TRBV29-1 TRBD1 TGCAGCGTTGAAGTAGCAGGGGGCACTGAAGCTTTCTTT CSVEVAGGTEAFF
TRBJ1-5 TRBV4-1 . TGCGCCAGCAGCCAAGTGCTCCGAGGGCCTACCTTCGGTCAGCCCCAGCATTTT CASSQVLRGPTFGQPQHF
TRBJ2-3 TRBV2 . TGTGCCAGCAGGAGGGAAATCGGAGATACGCAGTATTTT CASRREIGDTQYF
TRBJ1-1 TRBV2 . TGTGCCAGCAGTGAGGGGGGGATTGGGTACGAAGCTTTCTTT CASSEGGIGYEAFF
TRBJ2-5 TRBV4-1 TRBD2 TGCGCCAGCAGCCAAGTGTTGCGGGGGGACCTACAAGAGACCCAGTACTTC CASSQVLRGDLQETQYF
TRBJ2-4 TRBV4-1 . TGCGCCAGCAGCCAGGAGGGCAACTTTAAAAACATTCAGTACTTC CASSQEGNFKNIQYF
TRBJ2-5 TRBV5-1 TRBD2 TGCGCCTCCAGAGCGGGAGATGTAGAGACCCAGTACTTC CASRAGDVETQYF
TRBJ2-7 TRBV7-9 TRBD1 TGTGCCAGCAGCTCCCGGGACAGGGTCGGATACGAGCAGTACTTC CASSSRDRVGYEQYF
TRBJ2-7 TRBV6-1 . TGTGCCAGCAGTGAAGCACAGGCCTACGAGCAGTACTTC CASSEAQAYEQYF
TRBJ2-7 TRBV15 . TGTGCCACCAGCAGTGATTGGCCACGGGAGCAGTACGAGCAGTACTTC CATSSDWPREQYEQYF
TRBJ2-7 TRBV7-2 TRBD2 TGTGCCAGCAGCACGAGACTAGCGGGAGACTACGAGCAGTACTTC CASSTRLAGDYEQYF
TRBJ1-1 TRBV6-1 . TGTGCCAGCATCCAGGGCTCAGGGAACACTGAAGCTTTCTTT CASIQGSGNTEAFF
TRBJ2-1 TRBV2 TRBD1 TGTGCCAGCAGGACAGGGGGCTCCTACAATGAGCAGTTCTTC CASRTGGSYNEQFF
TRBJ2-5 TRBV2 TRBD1 TGTGCCAGCAGCGGAATCACAGGGGGCGCAAGAGAGACCCAGTACTTC CASSGITGGARETQYF
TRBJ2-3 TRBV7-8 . TGTGCCAGCAGCTTAGGCGGGTTTAGCACAGATACGCAGTATTTT CASSLGGFSTDTQYF
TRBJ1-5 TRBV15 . TGTGCCACCAGCAGAGAGACGACGGCACAGGGAAATCAGCCCCAGCATTTT CATSRETTAQGNQPQHF
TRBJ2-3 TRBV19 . TGTGCCAGTAGTATTAGAGGGGATACGCAGTATTTT CASSIRGDTQYF
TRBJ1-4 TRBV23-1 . TGCGCCAGCAGTCCGGGACATCGGGAAAAACTGTTTTTT CASSPGHREKLFF
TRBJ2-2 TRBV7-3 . TGTGCCAGCAGCTTTTTCGCCGGGGAGCTGTTTTTT CASSFFAGELFF
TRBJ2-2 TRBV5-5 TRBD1 TGTGCCAGCAGCTCCTCCGGGACAGGGGTGGGAGCCGGGGAGCTGTTTTTT CASSSSGTGVGAGELFF
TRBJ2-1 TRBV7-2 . TGTGCCAGCAGCTTAGTTCTCAATGAGCAGTTCTTC CASSLVLNEQFF
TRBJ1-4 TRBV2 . TGTGCCAGCAGGGGGCAGGTCGAAGAAAAACTGTTTTTT CASRGQVEEKLFF
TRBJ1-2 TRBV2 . TGTGCCAGCAGGGCCGCGGAGGGTCCTGGCTACACCTTC CASRAAEGPGYTF
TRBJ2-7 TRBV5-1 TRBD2 TGCGCCAGCAGCCTTAGCGTAGCGGGAGGGAACGAGCAGTACTTC CASSLSVAGGNEQYF
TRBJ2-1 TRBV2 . TGTGCCAGCCGAGAAGACGAAACTTATTACAATGAGCAGTTCTTC CASREDETYYNEQFF
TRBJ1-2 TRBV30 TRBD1 TGTGCCTGGAGTGCAGGGGGCTGGGCCTATGGCTACACCTTC CAWSAGGWAYGYTF
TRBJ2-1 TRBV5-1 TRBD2 TGCGCCAGCAGCCTTGCCCTCGCTAGCGGGGGACAAAGCTCCTACAATGAGCAGTTCTTC CASSLALASGGQSSYNEQFF
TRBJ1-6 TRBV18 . TGTGCCAGCTCACCCCCGTCCCGAGCTGAACCCCTCCACTTT CASSPPSRAEPLHF